This TCR beta chain stems from a study of Ad26.COV2.S vaccination and SARS-CoV-2 variants. Generated by immunoSEQ multiplex PCR, the TCRdb table keeps only in-frame clones and is missing some. In the table there are about 680,000 clones, more than 70% of which are singletons. V gave up 6 bases and J gave up 2 bases, with 10 bases separating them. The length of the CDR3 is 13 residues. Treatment noted: 15 to 20 received Ad26.COV2.S at low or high dose, single or two shots; roughly five received placebo; per-sample allocation not given. Each sample was drawn 63 days after the first injection (of vaccine or placebo).

Sequenced material: peripheral blood, taken in a trial of Ad26.COV2.S vaccine versus placebo. This clonotype was sampled from a person between 18 and 59 years old who received the Ad26.COV2.S COVID-19 vaccine or a placebo. The chain uses TRBV12-3 or TRBV12-4 and TRBJ1-2, with D unresolved. The CDR3 nucleotides read TGTGCCAGCAGCCGGCTCACAAACTATGGCTACACCTTC. Its protein is CASSRLTNYGYTF.